Only one count was recorded for the clone carrying this T cell receptor (beta chain). The target antigen is unknown. The study amplified TCR beta CDR3 regions using RNA transcripts. HTBI primers were used in a first-round RT-PCR, which preceded a second-round multiplex PCR. Via MiXCR, TCRdb re-called the multiplex PCR reads, giving one row per CDR3 protein. The repertoire holds some 1.1 million distinct CDR3 sequences, with 35% to 40% as singletons. The entry originates in a study of Graves' ophthalmopathy and Graves' hyperthyroidism. Study-wide results and caveats: In blood appeared most of the expanded thyroid clonotypes whose frequency exceeded 0.001.

Diagnosis relied on clinical symptoms, serum thyroxine, TRAb, thyroid ultrasound and orbital computed tomography. The sequence derives from an adult man with Graves' hyperthyroidism. The material sequenced was peripheral blood or thyroid tissue (not recorded which).

In nucleotides, the CDR3 is TGTGCCAGCAGCCAAGAGTCGAAAGGCCCTCGTCCCAATGGGACCCAGTACTTC. Its translation: CASSQESKGPRPNGTQYF. The V and J genes are TRBV14 and TRBJ2-5; D unresolved. Trimming removed 0 bases at V and 7 bases at J, with 24 bases between. The CDR3 has 18 amino acids. Germline loops: CDR1 SGHDN, CDR2 FVKESK.